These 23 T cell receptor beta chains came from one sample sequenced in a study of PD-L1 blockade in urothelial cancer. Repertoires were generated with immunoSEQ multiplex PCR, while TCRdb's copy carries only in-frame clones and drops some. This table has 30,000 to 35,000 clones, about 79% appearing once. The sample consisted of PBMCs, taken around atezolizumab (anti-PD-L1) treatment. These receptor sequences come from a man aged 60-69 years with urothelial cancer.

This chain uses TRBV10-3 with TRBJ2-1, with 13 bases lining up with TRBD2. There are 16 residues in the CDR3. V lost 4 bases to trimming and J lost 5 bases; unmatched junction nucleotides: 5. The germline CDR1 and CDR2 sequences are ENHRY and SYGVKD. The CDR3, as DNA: TGTGCCATCAGTGGGACTAGCGGGAGAGCAGACAATGAGCAGTTCTTC. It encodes CAISGTSGRADNEQFF.

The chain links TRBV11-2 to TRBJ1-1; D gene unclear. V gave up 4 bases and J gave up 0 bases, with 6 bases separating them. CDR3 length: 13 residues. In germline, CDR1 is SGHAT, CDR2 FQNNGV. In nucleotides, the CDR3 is TGTGCCAGCAGCTGGGCAGTGAACACTGAAGCTTTCTTT. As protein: CASSWAVNTEAFF.

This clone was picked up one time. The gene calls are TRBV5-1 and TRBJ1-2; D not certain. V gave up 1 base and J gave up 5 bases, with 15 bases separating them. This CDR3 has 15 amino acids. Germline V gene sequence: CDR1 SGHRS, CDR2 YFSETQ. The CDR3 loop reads CASSLSPGSTYGYTF. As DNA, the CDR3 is TGCGCCAGCAGCTTGAGTCCGGGGTCGACATATGGCTACACCTTC. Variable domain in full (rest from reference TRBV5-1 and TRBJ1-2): KAGVTQTPRYLIKTRGQQVTLSCSPISGHRSVSWYQQTPGQGLQFLFEYFSETQRNKGNFPGRFSGRQFSNSRSEMNVSTLELGDSALYLCASSLSPGSTYGYTFGSGTRLTVV.

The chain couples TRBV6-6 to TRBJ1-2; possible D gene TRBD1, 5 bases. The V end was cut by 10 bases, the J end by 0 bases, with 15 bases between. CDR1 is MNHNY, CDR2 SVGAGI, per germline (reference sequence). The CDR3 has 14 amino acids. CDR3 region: CATQPGAANYGYTF. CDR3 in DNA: TGTGCCACCCAACCTGGGGCCGCTAACTATGGCTACACCTTC.

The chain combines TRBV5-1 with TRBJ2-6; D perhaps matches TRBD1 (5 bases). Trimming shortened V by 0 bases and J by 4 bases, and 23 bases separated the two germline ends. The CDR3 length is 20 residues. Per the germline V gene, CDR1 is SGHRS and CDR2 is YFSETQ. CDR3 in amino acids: CASSLEGRALPMSGANVLTF. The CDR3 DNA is TGCGCCAGCAGCTTGGAGGGCAGGGCCCTTCCGATGAGCGGGGCCAACGTCCTGACTTTC.

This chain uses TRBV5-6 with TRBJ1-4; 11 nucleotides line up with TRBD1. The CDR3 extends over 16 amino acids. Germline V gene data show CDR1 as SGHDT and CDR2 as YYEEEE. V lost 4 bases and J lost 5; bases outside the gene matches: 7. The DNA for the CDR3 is TGTGCCAGCAGCCGGCGGGACAGGGGGGCGAATGAAAAACTGTTTTTT. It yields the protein CASSRRDRGANEKLFF.

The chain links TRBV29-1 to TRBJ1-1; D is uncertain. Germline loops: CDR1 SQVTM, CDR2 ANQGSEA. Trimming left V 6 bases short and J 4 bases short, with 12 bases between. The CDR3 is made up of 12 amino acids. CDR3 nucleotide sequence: TGCAGCGTAACCCTAGTTGGCACTGAAGCTTTCTTT. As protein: CSVTLVGTEAFF.

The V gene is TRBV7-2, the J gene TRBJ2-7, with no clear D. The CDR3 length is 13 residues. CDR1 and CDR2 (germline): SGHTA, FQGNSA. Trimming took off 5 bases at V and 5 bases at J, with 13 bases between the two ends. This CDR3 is CASSLFLVDEQYF. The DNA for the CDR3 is TGTGCCAGCAGCCTCTTCCTTGTAGACGAGCAGTACTTC. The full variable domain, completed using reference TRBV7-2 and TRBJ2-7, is GAGVSQSPSNKVTEKGKDVELRCDPISGHTALYWYRQSLGQGLEFLIYFQGNSAPDKSGLPSDRFSAERTGGSVSTLTIQRTQQEDSAVYLCASSLFLVDEQYFGPGTRLTVT.

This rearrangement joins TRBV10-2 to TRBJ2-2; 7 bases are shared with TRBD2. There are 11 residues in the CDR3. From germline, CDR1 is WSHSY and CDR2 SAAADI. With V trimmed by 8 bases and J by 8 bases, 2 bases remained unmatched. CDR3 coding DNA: TGCGCCAGCGGGGGGGTTGGGGAGCTGTTTTTT. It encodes CASGGVGELFF.

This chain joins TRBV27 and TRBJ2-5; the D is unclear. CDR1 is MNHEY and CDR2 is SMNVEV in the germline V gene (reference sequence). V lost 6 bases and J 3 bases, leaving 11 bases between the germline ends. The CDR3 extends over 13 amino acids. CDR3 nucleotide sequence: TGTGCCAGCAGGCAGGAAAATAAAGAGACCCAGTACTTC. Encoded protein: CASRQENKETQYF.

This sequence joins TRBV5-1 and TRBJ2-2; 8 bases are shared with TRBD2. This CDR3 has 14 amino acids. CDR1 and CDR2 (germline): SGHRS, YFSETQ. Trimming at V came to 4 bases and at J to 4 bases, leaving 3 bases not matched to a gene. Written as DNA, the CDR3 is TGCGCCAGCAGCCCGACTAGCGCCACCGGGGAGCTGTTTTTT. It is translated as CASSPTSATGELFF.

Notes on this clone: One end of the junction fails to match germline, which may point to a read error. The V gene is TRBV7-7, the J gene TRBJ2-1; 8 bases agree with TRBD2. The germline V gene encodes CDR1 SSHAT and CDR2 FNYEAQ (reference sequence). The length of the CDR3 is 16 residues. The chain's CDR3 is CASSFGTRSPHNEQFF. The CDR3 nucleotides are TGTGCTAGCAGCTTCGGGACTAGATCTCCCCACAATGAGCAGTTCTTC.

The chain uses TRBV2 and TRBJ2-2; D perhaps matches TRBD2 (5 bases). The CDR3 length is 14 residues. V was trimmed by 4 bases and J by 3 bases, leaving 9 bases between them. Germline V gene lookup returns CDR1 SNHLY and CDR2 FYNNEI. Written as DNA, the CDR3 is TGTGCCAGCAGTGTGGTGCGGGACACCGGGGAGCTGTTTTTT. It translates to CASSVVRDTGELFF.

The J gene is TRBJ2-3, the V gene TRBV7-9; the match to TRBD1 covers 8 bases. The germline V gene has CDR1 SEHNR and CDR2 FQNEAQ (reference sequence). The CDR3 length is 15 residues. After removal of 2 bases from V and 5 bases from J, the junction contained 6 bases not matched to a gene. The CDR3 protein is CASSLRAGTGDTQYF. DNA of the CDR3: TGTGCCAGCAGCTTAAGGGCAGGGACAGGAGATACGCAGTATTTT.

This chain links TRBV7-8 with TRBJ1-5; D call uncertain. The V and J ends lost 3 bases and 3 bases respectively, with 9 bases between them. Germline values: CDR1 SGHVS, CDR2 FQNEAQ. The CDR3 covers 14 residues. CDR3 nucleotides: TGTGCCAGCAGCTTGATGACACTCAATCAGCCCCAGCATTTT. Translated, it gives CASSLMTLNQPQHF. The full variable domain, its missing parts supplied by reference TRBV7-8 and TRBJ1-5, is GAGVSQSPRYKVAKRGQDVALRCDPISGHVSLFWYQQALGQGPEFLTYFQNEAQLDKSGLPSDRFFAERPEGSVSTLKIQRTQQEDSAVYLCASSLMTLNQPQHFGDGTRLSIL.

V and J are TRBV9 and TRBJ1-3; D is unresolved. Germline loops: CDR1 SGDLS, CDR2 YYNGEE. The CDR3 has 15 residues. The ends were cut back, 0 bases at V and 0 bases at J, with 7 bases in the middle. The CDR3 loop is CASSVDRFSGNTIYF. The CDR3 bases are TGTGCCAGCAGCGTAGACAGATTCTCTGGAAACACCATATATTTT.

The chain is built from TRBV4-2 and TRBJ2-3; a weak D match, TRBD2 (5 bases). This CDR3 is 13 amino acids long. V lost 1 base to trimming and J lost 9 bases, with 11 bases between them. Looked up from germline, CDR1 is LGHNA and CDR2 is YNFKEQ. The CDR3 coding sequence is TGTGCCAGCAGCCAAGTCGGGGAGTTAACGCAGTATTTT. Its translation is CASSQVGELTQYF.

The CDR3 loop reads CASSPAGAQGETQYF. The CDR3 DNA is TGTGCCAGCAGCCCAGCGGGGGCCCAGGGAGAGACCCAGTACTTC. The rearrangement links TRBV11-1 to TRBJ2-5, with 8 bases matching TRBD2. Germline CDR1 SGHAT, CDR2 FQDESV (reference sequence). There are 15 residues in the CDR3. V lost 5 bases, J lost 4 bases, and 9 bases stayed unmatched.

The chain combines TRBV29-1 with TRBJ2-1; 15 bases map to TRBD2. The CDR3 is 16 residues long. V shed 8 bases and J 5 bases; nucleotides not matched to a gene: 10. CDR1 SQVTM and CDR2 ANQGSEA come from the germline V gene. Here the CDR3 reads CSSRFGTSGGNNEQFF. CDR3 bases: TGCAGCTCGAGGTTTGGGACTAGCGGGGGGAACAATGAGCAGTTCTTC.

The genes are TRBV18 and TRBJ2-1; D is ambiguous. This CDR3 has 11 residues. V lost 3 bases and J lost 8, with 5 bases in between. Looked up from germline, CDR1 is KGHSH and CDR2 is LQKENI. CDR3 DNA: TGTGCCAGCTCACCCCGGGATGAGCAGTTCTTC. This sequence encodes CASSPRDEQFF.

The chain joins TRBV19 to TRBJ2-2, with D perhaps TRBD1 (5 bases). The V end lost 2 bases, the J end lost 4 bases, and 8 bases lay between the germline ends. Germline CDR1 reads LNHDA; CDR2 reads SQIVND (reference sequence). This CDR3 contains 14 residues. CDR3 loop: CASSILDSTGELFF. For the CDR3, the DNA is TGTGCCAGTAGTATACTAGACAGCACCGGGGAGCTGTTTTTT.

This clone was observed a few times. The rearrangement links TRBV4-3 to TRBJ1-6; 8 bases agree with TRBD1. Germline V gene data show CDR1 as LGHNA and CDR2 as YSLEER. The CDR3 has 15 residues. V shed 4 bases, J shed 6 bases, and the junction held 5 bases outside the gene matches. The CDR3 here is CASSLSTGVNSPLHF. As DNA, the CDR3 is TGCGCCAGCAGCCTTTCGACAGGGGTTAATTCACCCCTCCACTTT.

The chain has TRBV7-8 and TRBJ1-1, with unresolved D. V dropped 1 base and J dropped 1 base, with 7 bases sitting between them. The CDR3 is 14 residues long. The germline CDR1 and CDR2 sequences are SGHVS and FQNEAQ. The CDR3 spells CASSLGTANTEAFF. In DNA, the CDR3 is TGTGCCAGCAGCTTAGGTACAGCGAACACTGAAGCTTTCTTT. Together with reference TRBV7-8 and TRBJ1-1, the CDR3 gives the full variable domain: GAGVSQSPRYKVAKRGQDVALRCDPISGHVSLFWYQQALGQGPEFLTYFQNEAQLDKSGLPSDRFFAERPEGSVSTLKIQRTQQEDSAVYLCASSLGTANTEAFFGQGTRLTVV.